This is a list of T cell receptor beta chains from one sample in a study of cytomegalovirus exposure and HLA in healthy donors. Assay: immunoSEQ multiplex PCR; the TCRdb copy retains only in-frame clones and omits some. Of some 150,000 clones listed, roughly 83% are singletons. Sequenced: PBMCs. These TCRs come from a man in his forties in good health and CMV-seronegative. Both conserved end residues are part of each CDR3. D genes are given only for firm matches. A clone size is listed for some rows: how often the clone was seen (once, few, many), or a class if it is expanded.

CSVQGASGANVLTF | TGCAGCGTACAGGGCGCCTCTGGGGCCAACGTCCTGACTTTC | TRBV29-1 | NA | TRBJ2-6 | NA
CSVEDTIPGQPQHF | TGCAGCGTTGAAGACACCATCCCGGGGCAGCCCCAGCATTTT | TRBV29-1 | NA | TRBJ1-5 | NA
CASSYQGASEKLFF | TGTGCCAGCAGTTACCAGGGGGCTAGTGAAAAACTGTTTTTT | TRBV6-5 | TRBD1 | TRBJ1-4 | NA
CASSLRGSDTQYF | TGTGCCAGCAGCTTAAGAGGCTCAGATACGCAGTATTTT | TRBV7-2 | NA | TRBJ2-3 | once
CASSLAAGLYTGELFF | TGTGCCAGCAGCTTGGCAGCGGGGCTCTACACCGGGGAGCTGTTTTTT | TRBV5-6 | TRBD2 | TRBJ2-2 | NA
CASSGVYGYIF | TGTGCCAGCAGCGGGGTTTATGGCTACATCTTC | TRBV28 | NA | TRBJ1-2 | NA
CASSEQVGANIEAFF | TGTGCCAGCAGTGAACAGGTGGGGGCTAATATTGAAGCTTTCTTT | TRBV6-1 | NA | TRBJ1-1 | NA
CASAGLAGSSGANVLTF | TGTGCCAGTGCTGGACTAGCGGGAAGCTCTGGGGCCAACGTCCTGACTTTC | TRBV11-1 | TRBD2 | TRBJ2-6 | NA
CASSAGLVATDTQYF | TGCGCCAGCAGCGCCGGACTAGTGGCCACAGATACGCAGTATTTT | TRBV5-1 | TRBD2 | TRBJ2-3 | few
CASSLDAGGNTGELFF | TGTGCCAGCAGCTTAGACGCGGGGGGGAACACCGGGGAGCTGTTTTTT | TRBV11-1 | TRBD2 | TRBJ2-2 | once
CASSLVRGRNTEAFF | TGTGCCAGCAGCTTAGTTAGAGGGAGAAACACTGAAGCTTTCTTT | TRBV7-2 | NA | TRBJ1-1 | NA
CASSLGLASYEQYF | TGTGCCAGCAGCTTGGGACTCGCCTCCTACGAGCAGTACTTC | TRBV7-2 | NA | TRBJ2-7 | NA
CASSSGTSGRALGEQYF | TGTGCCAGCAGCTCTGGGACTAGCGGGAGGGCCTTGGGCGAGCAGTACTTC | TRBV7-2 | TRBD2 | TRBJ2-7 | NA
CAWSVGLADIYEQYF | TGTGCCTGGAGTGTAGGACTAGCAGACATCTACGAGCAGTACTTC | TRBV30 | TRBD2 | TRBJ2-7 | NA
CASSLDGDGNTIYF | TGTGCCAGCAGCTTAGATGGAGACGGAAACACCATATATTTT | TRBV11-3 | NA | TRBJ1-3 | NA
CASSTNLNTEAFF | TGTGCCAGTAGTACAAACTTGAACACTGAAGCTTTCTTT | TRBV19 | NA | TRBJ1-1 | NA
CASSLYGTGELFF | TGCGCCAGCAGCCTCTATGGCACCGGGGAGCTGTTTTTT | TRBV4-3 | NA | TRBJ2-2 | NA
CASSFGTRLYNEQFF | TGTGCCAGCAGCTTTGGGACTAGACTTTACAATGAGCAGTTCTTC | TRBV5-6 | TRBD2 | TRBJ2-1 | NA
CASRQGLVGDTEAFF | TGTGCCAGCAGACAGGGTCTGGTTGGGGACACTGAAGCTTTCTTT | TRBV6-6 | NA | TRBJ1-1 | once
CASSSASGDLYEQYF | TGTGCCAGTAGTAGTGCATCAGGGGACCTGTACGAGCAGTACTTC | TRBV19 | NA | TRBJ2-7 | NA
CASRGTGGGEKLFF | TGTGCCAGCAGGGGGACAGGGGGAGGGGAAAAACTGTTTTTT | TRBV6-5 | TRBD1 | TRBJ1-4 | NA
CASRGNTRGSGRNTIYF | TGTGCCAGCAGAGGGAACACTAGGGGTTCAGGGAGGAACACCATATATTTT | TRBV28 | NA | TRBJ1-3 | NA
CASSLPPGTGRNYGYTF | TGTGCCAGCAGTTTACCCCCCGGGACAGGGCGGAACTATGGCTACACCTTC | TRBV28 | TRBD1 | TRBJ1-2 | few
CASSANGINSPLHF | TGTGCCAGCAGCGCAAACGGGATTAATTCACCCCTCCACTTT | TRBV9 | NA | TRBJ1-6 | NA
CATALRQGAWETQYF | TGTGCCACCGCGCTTCGACAGGGGGCCTGGGAGACCCAGTACTTC | TRBV15 | TRBD1 | TRBJ2-5 | NA
CASTSDRSSYNEQLF | TGTGCCAGCACATCCGACCGGAGCTCCTACAATGAGCAGCTCTTC | TRBV7-2 | NA | TRBJ2-1 | NA
CASSMDRKNTEAFF | TGTGCCAGCAGTATGGACAGGAAGAACACTGAAGCTTTCTTT | TRBV6-5 | TRBD1 | TRBJ1-1 | NA
CAISEATLAGSSYNEQFF | TGTGCCATCAGTGAGGCGACATTAGCGGGGAGCTCCTACAATGAGCAGTTCTTC | TRBV10-3 | TRBD2 | TRBJ2-1 | NA
CASSVGLPNSPLHF | TGTGCCAGCAGCGTTGGACTTCCCAATTCACCCCTCCACTTT | TRBV7-9 | NA | TRBJ1-6 | NA
CASSEPDRGYSNQPQHF | TGTGCCAGCAGTGAACCCGACAGGGGTTATAGCAATCAGCCCCAGCATTTT | TRBV6-1 | TRBD1 | TRBJ1-5 | NA
CASQLSGGTDTQYF | TGTGCCAGCCAATTATCCGGAGGCACAGATACGCAGTATTTT | TRBV6-5 | NA | TRBJ2-3 | NA
CAARTSGIKTQYF | TGTGCCGCCCGGACTAGCGGGATAAAGACCCAGTACTTC | TRBV5-8 | TRBD2 | TRBJ2-5 | NA
CASSLEAGGPGEQYF | TGTGCCAGCAGCTTAGAAGCGGGAGGGCCTGGCGAGCAGTACTTC | TRBV7-9 | TRBD2 | TRBJ2-7 | few
CAISDPSGGFMETQYF | TGTGCCATCAGTGACCCTAGCGGGGGCTTTATGGAGACCCAGTACTTC | TRBV10-3 | TRBD2 | TRBJ2-5 | few
CASSPGTVNEKLFF | TGCGCCAGCAGCCCTGGGACAGTGAATGAAAAACTGTTTTTT | TRBV4-1 | TRBD1 | TRBJ1-4 | NA